This T cell receptor (beta chain) was documented in a study of blood T cell repertoires in COVID-19. The CDR3 contains 15 residues. With 2 bases clipped from V and 4 bases from J, the junction kept 7 bases outside the gene matches. Germline V lookup: CDR1 SNHLY, CDR2 FYNNEI. Only in-frame clones appear in the TCRdb table, and some are missing; sequencing was by immunoSEQ multiplex PCR. Among 85,000 to 90,000 clones listed, about 84% were seen once. The specimen was peripheral blood. The chain couples TRBV2 to TRBJ2-7; 8 bases are a match to TRBD2. The receptor comes from a human donor in a cohort sampled during active COVID-19. The CDR3 protein is CASSERGGAGYEQYF. For the CDR3, the DNA is TGTGCCAGCAGTGAACGGGGGGGCGCAGGGTACGAGCAGTACTTC.